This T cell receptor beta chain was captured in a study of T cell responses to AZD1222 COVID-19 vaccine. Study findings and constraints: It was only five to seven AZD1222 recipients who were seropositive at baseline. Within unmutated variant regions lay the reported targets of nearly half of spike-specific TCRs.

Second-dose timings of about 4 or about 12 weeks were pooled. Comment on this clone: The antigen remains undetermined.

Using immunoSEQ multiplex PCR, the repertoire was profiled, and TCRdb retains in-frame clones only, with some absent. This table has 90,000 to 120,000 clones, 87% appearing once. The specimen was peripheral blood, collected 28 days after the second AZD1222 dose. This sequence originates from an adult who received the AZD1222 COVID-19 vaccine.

The CDR3 loop is CASRMTGVNTEAFF. The DNA of the CDR3 is TGTGCCAGCAGGATGACGGGGGTGAACACTGAAGCTTTCTTT. The chain uses TRBV11-2 and TRBJ1-1, with D maybe TRBD1 (5 bases). This CDR3 has 14 residues. Germline CDR1 and CDR2: SGHAT and FQNNGV. Trimming shortened V by 6 bases and J by 0 bases, and 11 bases separated the two germline ends.